This note documents a single T cell receptor (beta chain) sequence. TCRdb reprocessed the reads via MiXCR and lists one record per CDR3 protein. The table has almost 550,000 distinct CDR3 sequences, 16% seen once; the top ten hold about 24%. The CDR3 contains 12 residues. The germline gives CDR1 SGDLS, CDR2 YYNGEE. The germline V and J ends were trimmed by 3 bases and 6 bases, with 9 bases remaining between them. The data stem from a study of T cell repertoires in cytomegalovirus infection. The sequence derives from a human donor in good health (CMV status not recorded). Some clones in this sample may be carry-over from other donors' samples. Sequenced: CD8+ T cells from PBMCs. This chain uses TRBV9 with TRBJ1-2; TRBD1 is a possible D gene (5 bases). The CDR3 sequence: CASSGNRNGYTF. CDR3 nucleotides: TGTGCCAGCAGCGGCAACAGGAATGGCTACACCTTC.